This T cell receptor beta chain was recovered during a study of blood T cell repertoires in COVID-19. TCRdb keeps only in-frame clones here, not all; method: immunoSEQ multiplex PCR. The sample carries approximately 170,000 clones, about 85% recorded once. The CDR3 sequence is 13 residues long. Trimming shortened V by 3 bases and J by 7 bases, and 12 bases separated the two germline ends. The germline V gene encodes CDR1 LNHDA and CDR2 SQIVND (reference sequence). The sequenced sample consisted of peripheral blood. The rearrangement uses TRBV19 and TRBJ1-2, with D maybe TRBD1 (5 bases). This TCR was recovered from a woman aged 80 or older with COVID-19, enrolled during active disease. The CDR3 reads CASSIATGGGYTF. In DNA form, the CDR3 reads TGTGCCAGTAGTATCGCCACGGGGGGTGGCTACACCTTC.